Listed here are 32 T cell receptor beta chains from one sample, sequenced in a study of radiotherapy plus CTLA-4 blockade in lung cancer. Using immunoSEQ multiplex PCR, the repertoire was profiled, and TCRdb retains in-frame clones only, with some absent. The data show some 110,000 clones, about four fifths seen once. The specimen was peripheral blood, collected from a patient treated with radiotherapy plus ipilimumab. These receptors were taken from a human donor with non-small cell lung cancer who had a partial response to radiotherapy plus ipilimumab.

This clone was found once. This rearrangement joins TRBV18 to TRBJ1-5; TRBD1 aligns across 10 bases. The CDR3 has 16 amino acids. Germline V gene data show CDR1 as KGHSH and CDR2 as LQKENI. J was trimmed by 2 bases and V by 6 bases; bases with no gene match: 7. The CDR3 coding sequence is TGTGCCAGCTCGCAGGACAGGGGGTATGGCAATCAGCCCCAGCATTTT. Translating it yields CASSQDRGYGNQPQHF.

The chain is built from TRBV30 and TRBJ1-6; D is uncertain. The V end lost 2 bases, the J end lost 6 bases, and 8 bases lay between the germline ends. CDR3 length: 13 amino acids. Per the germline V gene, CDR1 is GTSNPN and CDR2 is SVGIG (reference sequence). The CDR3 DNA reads TGTGCCTGGAGTCCTCAGGTTAATTCACCCCTCCACTTT. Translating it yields CAWSPQVNSPLHF. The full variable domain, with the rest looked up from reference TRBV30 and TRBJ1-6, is SQTIHQWPATLVQPVGSPLSLECTVEGTSNPNLYWYRQAAGRGLQLLFYSVGIGQISSEVPQNLSASRPQDRQFILSSKKLLLSDSGFYLCAWSPQVNSPLHFGNGTRLTVT.

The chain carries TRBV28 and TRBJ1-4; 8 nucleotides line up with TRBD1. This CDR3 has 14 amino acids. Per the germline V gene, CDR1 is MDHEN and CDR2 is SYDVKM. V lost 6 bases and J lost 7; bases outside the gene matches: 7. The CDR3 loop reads CASSRGQVTEKLFF. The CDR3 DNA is TGTGCCAGCAGCAGGGGACAGGTTACTGAAAAACTGTTTTTT.

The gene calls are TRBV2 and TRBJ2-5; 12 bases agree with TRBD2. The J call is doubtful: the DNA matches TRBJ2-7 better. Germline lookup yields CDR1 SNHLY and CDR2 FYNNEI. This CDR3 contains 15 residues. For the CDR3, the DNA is TGTGCCAGCAGTGAGACTAGCGGGAGAGTCAACGAGCAGTACTTC. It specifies CASSETSGRVNEQYF.

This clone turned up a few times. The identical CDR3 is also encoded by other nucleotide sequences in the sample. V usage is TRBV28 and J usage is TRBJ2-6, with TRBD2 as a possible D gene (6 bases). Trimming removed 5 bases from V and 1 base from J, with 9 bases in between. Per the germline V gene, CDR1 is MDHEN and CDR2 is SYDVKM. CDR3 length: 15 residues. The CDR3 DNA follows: TGTGCCAGCAGTCCCGGGGGATCTGGGGCCAACGTCCTGACTTTC. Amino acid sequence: CASSPGGSGANVLTF.

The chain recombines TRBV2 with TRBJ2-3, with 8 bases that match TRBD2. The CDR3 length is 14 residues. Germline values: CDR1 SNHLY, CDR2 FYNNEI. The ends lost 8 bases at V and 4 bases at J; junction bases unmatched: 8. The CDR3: CASRGGLSADTQYF. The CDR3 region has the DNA TGTGCCAGCCGGGGGGGTTTGTCGGCAGATACGCAGTATTTT.

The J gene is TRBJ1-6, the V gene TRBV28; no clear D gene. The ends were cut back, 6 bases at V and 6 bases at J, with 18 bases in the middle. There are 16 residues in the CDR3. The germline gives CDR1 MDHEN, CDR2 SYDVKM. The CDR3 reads CASRMRESLGNSPLHF. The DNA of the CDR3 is TGTGCCAGCAGAATGAGGGAGTCGTTAGGTAATTCACCCCTCCACTTT.

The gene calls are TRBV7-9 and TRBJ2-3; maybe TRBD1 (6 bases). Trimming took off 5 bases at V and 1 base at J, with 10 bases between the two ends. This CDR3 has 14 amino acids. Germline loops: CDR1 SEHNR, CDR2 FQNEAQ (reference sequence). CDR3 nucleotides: TGTGCCAGCAGCGAAGGGGGAGGCACAGATACGCAGTATTTT. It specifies CASSEGGGTDTQYF.

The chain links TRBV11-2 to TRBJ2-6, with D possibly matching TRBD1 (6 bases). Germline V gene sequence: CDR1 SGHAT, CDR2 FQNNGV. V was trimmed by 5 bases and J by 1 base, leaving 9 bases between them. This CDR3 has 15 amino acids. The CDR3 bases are TGTGCCAGCAGCCAACAGGGTTCTGGGGCCAACGTCCTGACTTTC. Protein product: CASSQQGSGANVLTF.

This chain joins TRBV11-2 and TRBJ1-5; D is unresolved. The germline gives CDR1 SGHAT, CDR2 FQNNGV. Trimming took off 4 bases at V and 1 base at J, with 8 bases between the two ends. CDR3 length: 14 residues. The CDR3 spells CASSSEWSNQPQHF. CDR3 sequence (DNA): TGTGCCAGCAGCTCGGAGTGGAGCAATCAGCCCCAGCATTTT.

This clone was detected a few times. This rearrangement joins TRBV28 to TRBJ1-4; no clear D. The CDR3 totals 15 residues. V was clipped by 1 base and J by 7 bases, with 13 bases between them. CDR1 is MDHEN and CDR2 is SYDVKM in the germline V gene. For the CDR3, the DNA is TGTGCCAGCAGTTTATTTGCGGGCAGGAGTGAAAAACTGTTTTTT. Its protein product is CASSLFAGRSEKLFF.

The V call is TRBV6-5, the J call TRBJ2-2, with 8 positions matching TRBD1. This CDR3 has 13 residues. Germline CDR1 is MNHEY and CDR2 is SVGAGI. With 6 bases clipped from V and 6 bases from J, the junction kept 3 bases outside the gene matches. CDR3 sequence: CASRKTGAGELFF. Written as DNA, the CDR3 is TGTGCCAGCAGAAAGACAGGGGCCGGGGAGCTGTTTTTT.

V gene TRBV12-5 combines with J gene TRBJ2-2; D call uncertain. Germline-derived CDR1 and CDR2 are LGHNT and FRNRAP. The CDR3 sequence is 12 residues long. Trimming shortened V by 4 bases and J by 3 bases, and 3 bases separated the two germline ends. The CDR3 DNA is TGTGCTAGTGGTTCTTACACCGGGGAGCTGTTTTTT. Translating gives CASGSYTGELFF. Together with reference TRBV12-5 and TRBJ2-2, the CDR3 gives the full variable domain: DARVTQTPRHKVTEMGQEVTMRCQPILGHNTVFWYRQTMMQGLELLAYFRNRAPLDDSGMPKDRFSAEMPDATLATLKIQPSEPRDSAVYFCASGSYTGELFFGEGSRLTVL.

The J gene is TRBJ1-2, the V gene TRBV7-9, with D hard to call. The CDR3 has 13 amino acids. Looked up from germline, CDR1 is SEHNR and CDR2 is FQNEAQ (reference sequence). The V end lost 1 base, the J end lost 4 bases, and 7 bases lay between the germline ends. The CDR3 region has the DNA TGTGCCAGCAGCTTAGTAACAGCCTATGGCTACACCTTC. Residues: CASSLVTAYGYTF.

The DNA of the CDR3 is TGTGCCAGCAGCCCAGGGGGTCACACTGGCAATCAGCCCCAGCATTTT. This encodes CASSPGGHTGNQPQHF. The J gene is TRBJ1-5, the V gene TRBV7-9, with 7 bases aligning to TRBD1. Per the germline V gene, CDR1 is SEHNR and CDR2 is FQNEAQ (reference sequence). CDR3 length: 16 amino acids. V was clipped by 5 bases and J by 2 bases; unmatched bases: 9.

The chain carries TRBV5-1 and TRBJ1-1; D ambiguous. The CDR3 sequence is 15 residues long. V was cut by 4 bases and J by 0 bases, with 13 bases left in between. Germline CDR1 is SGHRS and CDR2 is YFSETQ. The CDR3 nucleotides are TGCGCCAGCAGCCAGATCGGACTGATGAACACTGAAGCTTTCTTT. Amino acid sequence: CASSQIGLMNTEAFF. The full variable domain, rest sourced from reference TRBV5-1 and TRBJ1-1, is KAGVTQTPRYLIKTRGQQVTLSCSPISGHRSVSWYQQTPGQGLQFLFEYFSETQRNKGNFPGRFSGRQFSNSRSEMNVSTLELGDSALYLCASSQIGLMNTEAFFGQGTRLTVV.

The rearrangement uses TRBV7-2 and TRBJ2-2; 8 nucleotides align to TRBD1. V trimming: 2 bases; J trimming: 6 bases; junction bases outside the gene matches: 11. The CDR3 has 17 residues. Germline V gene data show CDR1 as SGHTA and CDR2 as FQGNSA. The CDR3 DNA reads TGTGCCAGCAGCTTAAGATGGCGACAGGGGATCTCCGGGGAGCTGTTTTTT. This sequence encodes CASSLRWRQGISGELFF. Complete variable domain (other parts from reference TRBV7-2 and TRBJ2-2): GAGVSQSPSNKVTEKGKDVELRCDPISGHTALYWYRQSLGQGLEFLIYFQGNSAPDKSGLPSDRFSAERTGGSVSTLTIQRTQQEDSAVYLCASSLRWRQGISGELFFGEGSRLTVL.

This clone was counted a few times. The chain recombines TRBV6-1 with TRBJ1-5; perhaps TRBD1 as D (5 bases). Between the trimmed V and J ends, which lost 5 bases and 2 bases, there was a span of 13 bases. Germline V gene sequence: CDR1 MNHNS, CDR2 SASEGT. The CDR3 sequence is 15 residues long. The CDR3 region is CASSSTVVGNQPQHF. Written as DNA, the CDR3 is TGTGCCAGCAGTTCGACAGTGGTAGGCAATCAGCCCCAGCATTTT.

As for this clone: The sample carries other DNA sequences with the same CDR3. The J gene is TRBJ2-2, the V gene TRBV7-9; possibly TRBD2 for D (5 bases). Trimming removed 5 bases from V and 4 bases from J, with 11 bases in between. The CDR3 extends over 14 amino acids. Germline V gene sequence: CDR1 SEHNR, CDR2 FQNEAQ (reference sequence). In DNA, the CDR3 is TGTGCCAGCAGCCCCCCCGAGGGCACCGGGGAGCTGTTTTTT. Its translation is CASSPPEGTGELFF.

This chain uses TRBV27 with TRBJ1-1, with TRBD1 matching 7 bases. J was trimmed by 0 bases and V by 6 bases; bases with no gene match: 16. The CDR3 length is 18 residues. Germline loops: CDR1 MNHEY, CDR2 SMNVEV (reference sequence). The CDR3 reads CASSPPPWDRIMNTEAFF. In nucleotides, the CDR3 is TGTGCCAGCAGCCCCCCGCCCTGGGACAGAATAATGAACACTGAAGCTTTCTTT.

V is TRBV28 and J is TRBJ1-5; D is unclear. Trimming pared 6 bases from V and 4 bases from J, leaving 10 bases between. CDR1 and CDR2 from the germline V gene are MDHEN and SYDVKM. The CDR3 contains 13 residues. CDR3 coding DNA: TGTGCCAGCAGCCGAAACATTAATCAGCCCCAGCATTTT. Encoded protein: CASSRNINQPQHF.

In DNA form, the CDR3 reads TGTGCCAGCAGCTTCCGGGACAGGGGGGGAGAGACCCAGTACTTC. Translating it yields CASSFRDRGGETQYF. J is TRBJ2-5 and V is TRBV5-6, with 11 bases matching TRBD1. The germline V gene has CDR1 SGHDT and CDR2 YYEEEE. The CDR3 consists of 15 residues. V was pared by 2 bases and J by 4 bases, with 4 bases of the junction left unmatched.

The CDR3 sequence: CASSGVIGSEQYV. The CDR3 coding sequence is TGTGCCAGCAGCGGGGTGATTGGGAGCGAGCAGTACGTC. The rearrangement links TRBV11-2 to TRBJ2-7; D might be TRBD2 (5 bases). This CDR3 has 13 residues. Trimming stripped 5 bases from V and 6 bases from J, with 14 bases between. Germline V gives CDR1 SGHAT, CDR2 FQNNGV.

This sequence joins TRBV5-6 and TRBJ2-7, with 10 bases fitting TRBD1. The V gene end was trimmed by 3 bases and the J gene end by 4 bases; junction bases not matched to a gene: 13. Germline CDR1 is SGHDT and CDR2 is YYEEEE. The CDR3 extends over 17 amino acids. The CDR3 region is CASSSPPGQGISYEQYV. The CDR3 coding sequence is TGTGCCAGCAGCTCACCTCCGGGACAGGGGATTTCTTACGAGCAGTACGTC.

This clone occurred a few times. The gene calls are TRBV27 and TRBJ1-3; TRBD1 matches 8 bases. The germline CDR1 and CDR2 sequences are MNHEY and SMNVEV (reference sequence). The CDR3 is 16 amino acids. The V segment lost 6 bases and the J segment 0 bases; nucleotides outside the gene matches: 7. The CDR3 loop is CASRYRGTGSGNTIYF. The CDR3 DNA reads TGTGCCAGCAGATACCGCGGGACAGGCTCTGGAAACACCATATATTTT.

CDR3 bases: TGTGCCAGCAGTAAGGAACAGGGGGCAGGGGAGACCCAGTACTTC. Protein: CASSKEQGAGETQYF. The chain couples TRBV2 to TRBJ2-5; TRBD1 matches at 9 bases. V lost 5 bases to trimming and J lost 5 bases; unmatched junction nucleotides: 9. In germline, CDR1 is SNHLY, CDR2 FYNNEI. CDR3 length equals 15 residues.

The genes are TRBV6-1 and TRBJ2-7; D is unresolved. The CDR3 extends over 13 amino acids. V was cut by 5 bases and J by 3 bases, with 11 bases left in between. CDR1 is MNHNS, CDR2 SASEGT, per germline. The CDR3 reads CASSYMAHYEQYV. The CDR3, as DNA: TGTGCCAGCAGTTATATGGCCCACTACGAGCAGTACGTC.

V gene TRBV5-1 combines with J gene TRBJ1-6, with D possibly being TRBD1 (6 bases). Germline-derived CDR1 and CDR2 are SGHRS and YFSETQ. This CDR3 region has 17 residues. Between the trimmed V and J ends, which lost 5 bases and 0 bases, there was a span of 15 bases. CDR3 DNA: TGCGCCAGCAGAAACCGACAGGCCAACTCCTATAATTCACCCCTCCACTTT. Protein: CASRNRQANSYNSPLHF.

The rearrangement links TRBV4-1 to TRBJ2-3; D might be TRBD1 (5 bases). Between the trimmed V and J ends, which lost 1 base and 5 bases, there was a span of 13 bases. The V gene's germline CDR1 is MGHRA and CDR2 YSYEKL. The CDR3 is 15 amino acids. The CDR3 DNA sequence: TGCGCCAGCAGCCAAGTCAAAGGGGTCGGAGATACGCAGTATTTT. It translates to CASSQVKGVGDTQYF.

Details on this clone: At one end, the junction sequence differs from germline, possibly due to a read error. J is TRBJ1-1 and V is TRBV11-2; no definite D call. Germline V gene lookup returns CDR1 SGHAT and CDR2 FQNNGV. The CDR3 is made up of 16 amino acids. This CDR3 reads CASSQDWLTLGQEAFF. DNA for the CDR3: TGCGCCAGCAGCCAAGATTGGCTTACCTTGGGCCAGGAAGCTTTCTTT.

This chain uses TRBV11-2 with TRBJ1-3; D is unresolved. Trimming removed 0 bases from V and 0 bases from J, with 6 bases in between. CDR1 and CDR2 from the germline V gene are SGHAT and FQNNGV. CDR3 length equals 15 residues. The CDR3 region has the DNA TGTGCCAGCAGCTTAGAGCCCAGCTCTGGAAACACCATATATTTT. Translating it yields CASSLEPSSGNTIYF. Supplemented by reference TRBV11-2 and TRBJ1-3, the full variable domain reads EAGVAQSPRYKIIEKRQSVAFWCNPISGHATLYWYQQILGQGPKLLIQFQNNGVVDDSQLPKDRFSAERLKGVDSTLKIQPAKLEDSAVYLCASSLEPSSGNTIYFGEGSWLTVV.

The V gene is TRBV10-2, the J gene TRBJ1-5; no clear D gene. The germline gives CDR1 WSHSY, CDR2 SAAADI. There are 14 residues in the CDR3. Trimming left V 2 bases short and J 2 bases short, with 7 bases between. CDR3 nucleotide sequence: TGCGCCAGCAGTGAGGGTATAGGCAATCAGCCCCAGCATTTT. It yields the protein CASSEGIGNQPQHF.